This TCR beta chain is drawn from a study of shared clonotypes between healthy human individuals. The CDR3 is 15 residues long. From germline, CDR1 is MDHEN and CDR2 SYDVKM. V lost 6 bases to trimming and J lost 6 bases; unmatched junction nucleotides: 9. CD45RO-negative, CCR7-selected cells formed the naive CD8 fraction, which excluded terminally differentiated effector memory CD45RA+ cells. TCRdb keeps only in-frame clones here, not all; method: immunoSEQ multiplex PCR. Of roughly 650,000 clones detected, approximately 96% appear once; the ten largest clones hold roughly 0.1%. The sequenced material came from naive CD8+ T cells sorted from blood. This receptor was identified in a woman aged 30 to 39 in good health. The chain combines TRBV28 with TRBJ2-2, with TRBD1 matching over 8 bases. The CDR3 spells CASSPLDRGAGELFF. CDR3 in DNA: TGTGCCAGCAGCCCCCTCGACAGGGGCGCCGGGGAGCTGTTTTTT.